This T cell receptor (beta chain) comes out of a study of cytomegalovirus exposure and HLA in healthy donors. Trimming left V 0 bases short and J 1 base short, with 9 bases between. The germline V gene encodes CDR1 SGHTA and CDR2 FQGNSA. The CDR3 totals 16 residues. The PCR used 60 Vbeta and 13 Jbeta primers. The assay was immunoSEQ multiplex PCR, and TCRdb's table has in-frame clones only and misses some. The data show approximately 170,000 clones, almost 80% seen once. The source is a woman younger than 35 in good health and CMV-seronegative. The sample comprised PBMCs. The chain combines TRBV7-2 with TRBJ2-2; TRBD2 is a possible D gene (5 bases). CDR3 DNA sequence: TGTGCCAGCAGCTTAGCTGGCGGGTGGAACACCGGGGAGCTGTTTTTT. This gives the protein CASSLAGGWNTGELFF. The variable domain in full, with the rest retrieved from reference TRBV7-2 and TRBJ2-2, is GAGVSQSPSNKVTEKGKDVELRCDPISGHTALYWYRQSLGQGLEFLIYFQGNSAPDKSGLPSDRFSAERTGGSVSTLTIQRTQQEDSAVYLCASSLAGGWNTGELFFGEGSRLTVL.